The subject of this entry is one T cell receptor beta chain. The CDR3 totals 19 residues. Germline-derived CDR1 and CDR2 are PRHDT and FYEKMQ (reference sequence). Trimming cost V 4 bases and J 3 bases, with 24 bases left between them. This sample was taken from a study of blood T cell repertoires in COVID-19. Study overall: The cDNA or gDNA used as material had been derived from T cells, B-cell-depleted T cells, or PBMCs.

Original processing notes: Amplification from reference gene primers served as the basis for estimated nucleated cell counts. Clones were read by immunoSEQ multiplex PCR, and TCRdb kept only the in-frame ones, dropping some. That table is the source of V, J and clone size, and D and trimming were worked out from the DNA. The sample includes around 250,000 clones, 85% to 90% of them seen just once. This clonotype was sampled from a woman under 40 with acute COVID-19. Sequencing input: PBMCs or T cells enriched from blood (not recorded which). The V and J genes are TRBV13 and TRBJ2-2, with D maybe TRBD2 (5 bases). CDR3 bases: TGTGCCAGCAGCTCCGAGTACCGGGCGACGGGATCTTACACCGGGGAGCTGTTTTTT. Its protein is CASSSEYRATGSYTGELFF.